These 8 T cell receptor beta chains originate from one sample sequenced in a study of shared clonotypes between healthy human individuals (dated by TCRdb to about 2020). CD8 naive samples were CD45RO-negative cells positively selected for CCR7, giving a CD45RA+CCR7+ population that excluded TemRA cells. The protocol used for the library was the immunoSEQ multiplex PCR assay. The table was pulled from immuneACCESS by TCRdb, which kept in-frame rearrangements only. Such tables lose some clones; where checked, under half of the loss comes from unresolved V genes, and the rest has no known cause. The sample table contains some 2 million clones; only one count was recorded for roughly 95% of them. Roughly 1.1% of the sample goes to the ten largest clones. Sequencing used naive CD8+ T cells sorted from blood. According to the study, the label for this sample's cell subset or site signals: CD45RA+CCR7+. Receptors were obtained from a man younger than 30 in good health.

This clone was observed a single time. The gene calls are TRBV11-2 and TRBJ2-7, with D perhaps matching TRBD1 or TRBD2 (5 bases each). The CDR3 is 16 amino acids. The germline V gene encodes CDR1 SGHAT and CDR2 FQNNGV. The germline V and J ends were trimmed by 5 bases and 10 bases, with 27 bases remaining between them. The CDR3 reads CASSPGAFENYIGQYF. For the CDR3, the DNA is TGTGCCAGCAGCCCCGGGGCATTTGAAAATTACATAGGACAGTACTTC.

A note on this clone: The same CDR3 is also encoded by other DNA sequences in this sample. In DNA, the CDR3 is TGTGCCAGCAGTTTATCGGGACTTGCCTACGAGCAGTACTTC. It encodes CASSLSGLAYEQYF. The chain combines TRBV27 with TRBJ2-7; possible D gene TRBD2, 6 bases. The CDR3 spans 14 residues. CDR1 is MNHEY and CDR2 is SMNVEV in the germline V gene (reference sequence). Trimming took 0 bases from V and 2 from J, leaving 8 bases between them.

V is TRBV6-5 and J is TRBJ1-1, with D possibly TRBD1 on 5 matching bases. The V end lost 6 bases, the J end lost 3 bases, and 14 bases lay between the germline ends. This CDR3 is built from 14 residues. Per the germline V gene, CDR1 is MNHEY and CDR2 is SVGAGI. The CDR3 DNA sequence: TGTGCCAGCAGCTTCCGAGGGGACGACACTGAAGCTTTCTTT. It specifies CASSFRGDDTEAFF.

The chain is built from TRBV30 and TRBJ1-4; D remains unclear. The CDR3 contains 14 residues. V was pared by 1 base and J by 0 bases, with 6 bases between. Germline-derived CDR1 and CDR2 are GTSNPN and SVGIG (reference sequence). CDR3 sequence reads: CAWSGHATNEKLFF. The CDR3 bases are TGTGCCTGGAGTGGGCATGCAACTAATGAAAAACTGTTTTTT.

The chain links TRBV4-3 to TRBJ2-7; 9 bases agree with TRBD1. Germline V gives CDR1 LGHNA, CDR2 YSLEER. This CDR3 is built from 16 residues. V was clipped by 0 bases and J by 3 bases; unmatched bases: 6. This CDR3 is CASSQDGTGQFYEQYF. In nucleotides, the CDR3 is TGCGCCAGCAGCCAAGACGGGACAGGGCAGTTCTACGAGCAGTACTTC.

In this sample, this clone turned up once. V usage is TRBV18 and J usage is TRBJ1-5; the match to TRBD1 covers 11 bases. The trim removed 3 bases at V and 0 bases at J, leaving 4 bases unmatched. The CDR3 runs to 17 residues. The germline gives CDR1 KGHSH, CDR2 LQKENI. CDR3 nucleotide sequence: TGTGCCAGCTCACCGGGACAGGGGGGAAATAGCAATCAGCCCCAGCATTTT. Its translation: CASSPGQGGNSNQPQHF.

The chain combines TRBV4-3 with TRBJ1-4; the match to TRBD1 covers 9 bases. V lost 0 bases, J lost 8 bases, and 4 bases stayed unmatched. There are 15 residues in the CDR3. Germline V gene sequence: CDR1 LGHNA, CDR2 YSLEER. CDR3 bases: TGCGCCAGCAGCCAAGATTCGGACAGGGGCGAAAAACTGTTTTTT. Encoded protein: CASSQDSDRGEKLFF.

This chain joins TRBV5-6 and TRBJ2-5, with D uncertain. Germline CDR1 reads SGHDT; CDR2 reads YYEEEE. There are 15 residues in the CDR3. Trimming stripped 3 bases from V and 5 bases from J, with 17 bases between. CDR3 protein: CASSWDGWGSETQYF. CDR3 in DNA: TGTGCCAGCAGCTGGGATGGCTGGGGATCGGAGACCCAGTACTTC.